The 21 T cell receptor beta chains in this list originate from one sample, sequenced in a study of spatial heterogeneity in lung cancer. General observations from the study: Intratumoral expanded alpha and beta TCR counts were found to track tumor mutation counts.

These receptors have no identified antigens. Time point specified: sample taken at primary tumor resection. TCRdb independently ran MiXCR on the 5' RACE reads; one entry per CDR3 protein. The data show about 18,000 distinct CDR3 sequences, roughly a tenth seen once. The sample was lung tumor tissue, taken at surgery. These receptors all stem from a female donor with early-stage non-small cell lung cancer.

In its sample, this clonotype was seen many times. The library was built for alpha chains, so this beta chain is an off-target read and its size means little. The rearrangement uses TRBV7-2 and TRBJ2-1; 12 nucleotides match TRBD2. Germline V CDR1 and CDR2: SGHTA, FQGNSA. This CDR3 comprises 16 residues. With 1 base clipped from V and 6 bases from J, the junction kept 4 bases outside the gene matches. Here the CDR3 DNA reads TGTGCCAGCAGCTTAGACGCTAGCGGGGGGGTCAATGAGCAGTTCTTC. Amino acids: CASSLDASGGVNEQFF.

This clonotype was picked up a small number of times. This beta chain turned up in a library designed for alpha chains; as an off-target read, its abundance says little. V usage is TRBV3-1 and J usage is TRBJ2-7; 8 nucleotides align to TRBD1. The J segment lost 7 bases and the V segment lost 4 bases, leaving 3 bases of the junction unmatched. The germline gives CDR1 LGHDT, CDR2 YNNKEL (reference sequence). The CDR3 has 12 amino acids. CDR3 sequence: CASSPTGVEQYF. The CDR3 DNA is TGTGCCAGCAGCCCGACAGGGGTGGAGCAGTACTTC.

Comments on this clonotype: The size of this beta chain means little, since it is a stray read in a library made for alpha chains. The chain joins TRBV9 to TRBJ1-6, with 12 bases aligning to TRBD1. The CDR3 has 16 amino acids. Germline V gene lookup returns CDR1 SGDLS and CDR2 YYNGEE. V lost 0 bases and J lost 7; bases outside the gene matches: 2. The CDR3 reads CASSVEGTGGNSPLHF. CDR3 in DNA: TGTGCCAGCAGCGTAGAAGGGACAGGGGGCAATTCACCCCTCCACTTT.

This clonotype showed up just a few times. Little can be read into the size of this beta chain, an off-target read in a library designed for alpha chains. The chain has TRBV5-1 and TRBJ2-5; 8 nucleotides align to TRBD2. The germline V gene encodes CDR1 SGHRS and CDR2 YFSETQ. The CDR3 is made up of 15 amino acids. V shed 3 bases, J shed 2 bases, and the junction held 6 bases outside the gene matches. The CDR3 bases are TGCGCCAGCAGCTCGGGAGGGGAGGGACAAGAGACCCAGTACTTC. The encoded protein is CASSSGGEGQETQYF.

With respect to this clonotype: This beta chain is a stray sequence in a library constructed for alpha chains; its clone size is not meaningful. The genes are TRBV7-9 and TRBJ2-3; 8 bases are shared with TRBD2. Trimming at V came to 6 bases and at J to 2 bases, leaving 10 bases not matched to a gene. The CDR3 spans 16 residues. CDR1 and CDR2 (germline): SEHNR, FQNEAQ (reference sequence). In DNA form, the CDR3 reads TGTGCCAGCAGGTTAACTGCGGGGGGCCACACAGATACGCAGTATTTT. This codes for CASRLTAGGHTDTQYF.

This clonotype was counted many times. This beta chain is an unintended read in a library built for alpha chains; its size means little. The V and J genes are TRBV21-1 and TRBJ2-3. TRBV21-1 is a listed pseudogene. The CDR3 length is 11 residues. The CDR3 nucleotides are TGTGCCAGCAGCCCATCAGATACGCAGTATTTT. It is translated as CASSPSDTQYF.

This clonotype was seen repeatedly, ten times or more. A library made for alpha chains picked up this beta chain off target, so its size means little. In nucleotides, the CDR3 is TGTGCCAGCAGCCAAGATTGGGGCCGGGGGCCTTACAATGAGCAGTTCTTC. Protein: CASSQDWGRGPYNEQFF. The rearrangement joins TRBV4-2 to TRBJ2-1; D tentatively fits TRBD1 or TRBD2 (6 bases each). Germline-derived CDR1 and CDR2 are LGHNA and YNFKEQ. With 0 bases removed from V and 4 bases from J, the gap between germline ends came to 16 bases. The CDR3 loop spans 17 amino acids.

This clonotype was seen at least ten times. Since it is a stray read in a library aimed at alpha chains, this beta chain has a size that is not meaningful. The V call is TRBV19, the J call TRBJ1-4; no definite D call. With 5 bases removed from V and 0 bases from J, the gap between germline ends came to 16 bases. CDR3 length: 17 residues. CDR1 and CDR2 from the germline V gene are LNHDA and SQIVND (reference sequence). This CDR3 reads CASSGRHAVATNEKLFF. For the CDR3, the DNA is TGTGCCAGTAGTGGAAGACACGCGGTTGCAACTAATGAAAAACTGTTTTTT. Full variable domain (outside the CDR3, taken from reference TRBV19 and TRBJ1-4): DGGITQSPKYLFRKEGQNVTLSCEQNLNHDAMYWYRQDPGQGLRLIYYSQIVNDFQKGDIAEGYSVSREKKESFPLTVTSAQKNPTAFYLCASSGRHAVATNEKLFFGSGTQLSVL.

This clonotype was counted ten times or more. This beta chain is an off-target read within a library intended for alpha chains, so its frequency means little. This chain uses TRBV29-1 with TRBJ2-3; no firm D call. CDR1 and CDR2 from the germline V gene are SQVTM and ANQGSEA. There are 13 residues in the CDR3. V was cut by 2 bases and J by 0 bases, with 6 bases left in between. CDR3 in amino acids: CSVEIPSTDTQYF. The CDR3 nucleotides are TGCAGCGTTGAAATACCTAGCACAGATACGCAGTATTTT.

This clonotype has a count of ten or more. This beta chain is a stray read from a library made for alpha chains; its abundance is not meaningful. The chain links TRBV7-3 to TRBJ1-6; D not certain. The CDR3 consists of 13 residues. V lost 2 bases and J lost 7, with 6 bases in between. CDR1 SGHTA and CDR2 FQGTGA come from the germline V gene. This CDR3 reads CASSLSQNSPLHF. The CDR3 DNA sequence: TGTGCCAGCAGCTTATCTCAGAATTCACCCCTCCACTTT. The variable domain in full, with the rest retrieved from reference TRBV7-3 and TRBJ1-6, is GAGVSQTPSNKVTEKGKYVELRCDPISGHTALYWYRQSLGQGPEFLIYFQGTGAADDSGLPNDRFFAVRPEGSVSTLKIQRTERGDSAVYLCASSLSQNSPLHFGNGTRLTVT.

In its sample, this clonotype was seen a few times. Since it is a stray read in a library aimed at alpha chains, this beta chain has a size that is not meaningful. The CDR3 DNA is TGCGCCAGCAGCCACCGACTAGCGGGGGGGGCTAGCTCCTACAATGAGCAGTTCTTC. Residues: CASSHRLAGGASSYNEQFF. This rearrangement joins TRBV4-1 to TRBJ2-1; 14 bases match TRBD2. Per germline, CDR1 MGHRA and CDR2 YSYEKL. The CDR3 runs to 19 residues. V shed 3 bases and J 0 bases; nucleotides not matched to a gene: 7.

In this sample, this clonotype turned up many times. The library was designed around alpha chains, so this beta chain is a stray read whose abundance carries little weight. The chain joins TRBV6-6 to TRBJ1-2; D not resolved. Germline assignment: CDR1 MNHNY and CDR2 SVGAGI (reference sequence). V was trimmed by 6 bases and J by 7 bases, leaving 18 bases between them. The CDR3 sequence is 14 residues long. The CDR3 is CASSPGVGVGGYTF. In nucleotides, the CDR3 is TGTGCCAGCAGCCCCGGGGTCGGGGTCGGTGGCTACACCTTC.

This clonotype has ten or more counts. This beta chain is a stray sequence in a library constructed for alpha chains; its clone size is not meaningful. The V and J genes are TRBV5-1 and TRBJ1-6; 7 positions match TRBD1. CDR1 and CDR2 from the germline V gene are SGHRS and YFSETQ. The CDR3 is 15 amino acids. V shed 0 bases and J 9 bases; nucleotides not matched to a gene: 6. CDR3 bases: TGCGCCAGCAGCTTGGGACAGGGTGCCGGTTCACCCCTCCACTTT. Its translation: CASSLGQGAGSPLHF.

Concerning this clonotype itself: A library made for alpha chains picked up this beta chain off target, so its size means little. The chain has TRBV11-3 and TRBJ2-3; D uncertain. Germline V gene data show CDR1 as SGHNT and CDR2 as YENEEA. V was shortened by 5 bases and J by 2 bases, with 5 bases between the two germline ends. The CDR3 is 12 residues long. CDR3 coding DNA: TGTGCCAGCAGCCTAAACACAGATACGCAGTATTTT. The encoded protein is CASSLNTDTQYF.

This clonotype rates as medium-sized. This beta chain lies outside the target of a library built for alpha chains; its clone size means little. The V and J genes are TRBV10-2 and TRBJ2-2; D not certain. CDR3 size: 12 residues. From germline, CDR1 is WSHSY and CDR2 SAAADI. V shed 6 bases and J shed 8 bases, with 10 bases lying between them. In DNA form, the CDR3 reads TGCGCCAGCAGGCAATCAGCGGGGGAGCTGTTTTTT. It codes for CASRQSAGELFF.

In this sample, this clonotype turned up many times. This beta chain appears as a stray read in a library generated for alpha chains; its size is not informative. The chain recombines TRBV5-5 with TRBJ2-2; no clear D. Trimming pared 0 bases from V and 4 bases from J, leaving 4 bases between. In germline, CDR1 is SGHKS, CDR2 YYEKEE (reference sequence). CDR3 length: 13 residues. The CDR3 bases are TGTGCCAGCAGCTTGGTCACCACCGGGGAGCTGTTTTTT. Its protein is CASSLVTTGELFF.

This clonotype has a handful of counts. A library made for alpha chains picked up this beta chain off target, so its size means little. V usage is TRBV5-1 and J usage is TRBJ1-1, with D possibly matching TRBD1 (5 bases). CDR3 length: 13 residues. The germline V and J ends were trimmed by 4 bases and 0 bases, with 7 bases remaining between them. Per germline, CDR1 SGHRS and CDR2 YFSETQ. In DNA form, the CDR3 reads TGCGCCAGCAGCGGGGCCATGAACACTGAAGCTTTCTTT. Its protein is CASSGAMNTEAFF.

A note on this clonotype: The library was built for alpha chains, so this beta chain is an off-target read and its size means little. The chain links TRBV11-2 to TRBJ1-1; D unresolved. Germline-derived CDR1 and CDR2 are SGHAT and FQNNGV. V lost 3 bases and J lost 1, with 9 bases in between. The CDR3 is made up of 14 amino acids. The CDR3 loop reads CASSFQDWNTEAFF. The CDR3 DNA follows: TGTGCCAGCAGCTTTCAGGATTGGAACACTGAAGCTTTCTTT.

This clonotype was observed at least ten times. This beta chain is off target for a library built for alpha chains, so its abundance means little. V gene TRBV10-3 combines with J gene TRBJ2-6; D may be TRBD2 (5 bases). Deletions cut 4 bases from V and 0 bases from J, with 13 bases between. Germline values: CDR1 ENHRY, CDR2 SYGVKD. This CDR3 spans 17 amino acids. Here the CDR3 DNA reads TGTGCCATCAGTGTTGGGGTCGGAGGCTCTGGGGCCAACGTCCTGACTTTC. This gives the protein CAISVGVGGSGANVLTF.

Concerning this clonotype: Germline is not matched at one junction end, which may reflect a read error. Found in a library prepared for alpha chains, this beta chain is an off-target read, and its abundance has little meaning. V usage is TRBV18 and J usage is TRBJ2-5, with TRBD1 as a possible D gene (5 bases). From germline, CDR1 is KGHSH and CDR2 LQKENI. CDR3 length: 12 amino acids. CDR3 residues: CTSSPDQGTQYF. CDR3 coding DNA: TGTACCAGCTCCCCGGACCAGGGGACCCAGTACTTC.

This clonotype was seen ten or more times. This beta chain is a stray sequence in a library constructed for alpha chains; its clone size is not meaningful. The chain has TRBV5-5 and TRBJ2-7; perhaps TRBD2 as D (7 bases). The CDR3 extends over 14 amino acids. CDR1 is SGHKS and CDR2 is YYEKEE in the germline V gene (reference sequence). V was shortened by 0 bases and J by 2 bases, with 9 bases between the two germline ends. Here the CDR3 reads CASSLAGGPYEQYF. In DNA form, the CDR3 reads TGTGCCAGCAGCTTGGCGGGGGGCCCCTACGAGCAGTACTTC.